What follows are 31 T cell receptor beta chains derived from one specimen sequenced in a study of blood T cell repertoires in COVID-19. TCRdb's copy holds only in-frame clones and misses some; the assay was immunoSEQ multiplex PCR. The table shows 300,000 to 400,000 clones, with around 92% occurring only once. The sample comprised peripheral blood. The receptor source for this set is a woman in her 30s with COVID-19, enrolled during active disease.

The rearrangement links TRBV7-6 to TRBJ2-3, with 9 bases lining up with TRBD2. This CDR3 has 17 residues. Germline CDR1 SGHVS, CDR2 FNYEAQ. The V segment lost 4 bases and the J segment 0 bases; nucleotides outside the gene matches: 8. The CDR3 coding sequence is TGTGCCAGCAGCTCACTTATAGCGGGAGTAAGCACAGATACGCAGTATTTT. Protein sequence: CASSSLIAGVSTDTQYF.

The chain has TRBV9 and TRBJ1-3; D remains unclear. Looked up from germline, CDR1 is SGDLS and CDR2 is YYNGEE. The CDR3 has 15 residues. The germline V and J ends were trimmed by 2 bases and 0 bases, with 9 bases remaining between them. The CDR3 loop is CASSVDGASGNTIYF. CDR3 nucleotides: TGTGCCAGCAGCGTTGACGGAGCCTCTGGAAACACCATATATTTT.

V usage is TRBV6-5 and J usage is TRBJ1-1, with 7 bases matching TRBD1. Germline V gene data show CDR1 as MNHEY and CDR2 as SVGAGI. The CDR3 sequence is 14 residues long. Germline trimming cut 6 bases from V and 3 bases from J; bases unmatched to any gene: 7. CDR3 sequence reads: CASRPGQLHTEAFF. The CDR3 nucleotides read TGTGCCAGCAGGCCGGGACAGCTTCACACTGAAGCTTTCTTT.

The chain is built from TRBV27 and TRBJ1-1; 8 nucleotides align to TRBD1. The V and J ends lost 6 bases and 2 bases, in that order; junction bases with no gene match: 8. Germline V gives CDR1 MNHEY, CDR2 SMNVEV (reference sequence). The CDR3 loop spans 15 amino acids. The CDR3 sequence: CASSPDRVGNTEAFF. The CDR3 DNA is TGTGCCAGCAGCCCGGACAGGGTGGGAAACACTGAAGCTTTCTTT.

This chain connects TRBV28 to TRBJ1-2; TRBD1 matches 7 bases. The V gene's germline CDR1 is MDHEN and CDR2 SYDVKM. Trimming took 3 bases from V and 8 from J; bases not matched to a gene: 15. The CDR3 spans 16 residues. Here the CDR3 DNA reads TGTGCCAGCAGTTTCGGGGGACAGACAGACAGAGGCGGCTACACCTTC. Its protein is CASSFGGQTDRGGYTF.

The chain is built from TRBV7-9 and TRBJ2-5; D unclear. This CDR3 has 14 amino acids. V shed 5 bases and J shed 4 bases, with 14 bases lying between them. Germline V CDR1 and CDR2: SEHNR, FQNEAQ (reference sequence). This CDR3 is CASSAMALGETQYF. CDR3 coding DNA: TGTGCCAGCAGCGCAATGGCGCTAGGAGAGACCCAGTACTTC.

V usage is TRBV6-5 and J usage is TRBJ2-6, with 7 nucleotides matching TRBD1. The CDR3 spans 14 residues. The germline V gene has CDR1 MNHEY and CDR2 SVGAGI. Trimming took 4 bases from V and 10 from J; bases not matched to a gene: 7. As DNA, the CDR3 is TGTGCCAGCAGTTGGGGACAGAGTGCGAACGTCCTGACTTTC. Its protein is CASSWGQSANVLTF.

This rearrangement joins TRBV7-9 to TRBJ2-7, with TRBD2 matching over 11 bases. With 0 bases clipped from V and 4 bases from J, the junction kept 11 bases outside the gene matches. Germline CDR1 is SEHNR and CDR2 is FQNEAQ (reference sequence). The CDR3 is 18 amino acids. This CDR3 is CASSLAATSGSQQYEQYV. The CDR3 bases are TGTGCCAGCAGCTTAGCGGCCACTAGCGGGAGTCAGCAGTACGAGCAGTACGTC.

This clone was picked up a small number of times. The chain has TRBV11-3 and TRBJ2-7, with D perhaps matching TRBD1 (5 bases). The CDR3 is 14 residues long. Germline V gives CDR1 SGHNT, CDR2 YENEEA. Trimming took off 0 bases at V and 3 bases at J, with 9 bases between the two ends. The CDR3 bases are TGTGCCAGCAGCTTAGAAGGACACCTCTACGAGCAGTACGTC. As protein: CASSLEGHLYEQYV.

The J gene is TRBJ1-1, the V gene TRBV7-2; 8 bases are a match to TRBD1. The CDR3 is 15 residues long. V gave up 5 bases and J gave up 5 bases; unmatched junction bases: 10. The germline V gene has CDR1 SGHTA and CDR2 FQGNSA. CDR3 residues: CASSRRTGRLTEAFF. CDR3 coding DNA: TGTGCCAGCAGCCGCCGGACAGGGCGATTGACTGAAGCTTTCTTT.

The V call is TRBV28, the J call TRBJ2-1, with D possibly TRBD2 on 5 matching bases. Germline V CDR1 and CDR2: MDHEN, SYDVKM. Trimming left V 4 bases short and J 10 bases short, with 11 bases between. The length of the CDR3 is 12 residues. The CDR3 loop reads CASSSGWREQFF. CDR3 DNA sequence: TGTGCCAGCAGTTCCGGGTGGAGGGAGCAGTTCTTC.

V gene TRBV7-8 combines with J gene TRBJ2-1; no firm D call. Trimming cost V 4 bases and J 0 bases, with 13 bases left between them. CDR3 length: 16 amino acids. Germline V gives CDR1 SGHVS, CDR2 FQNEAQ. CDR3: CASSSEVPSSYNEQFF. CDR3 in DNA: TGTGCCAGCAGCTCTGAGGTGCCTAGCTCCTACAATGAGCAGTTCTTC.

The chain recombines TRBV6-5 with TRBJ2-1; 7 nucleotides line up with TRBD2. J lost 4 bases, V lost 11 bases, and 14 bases had no gene match. In germline, CDR1 is MNHEY, CDR2 SVGAGI. The CDR3 runs 15 residues. The CDR3 DNA sequence: TGTGCCGAGCTCTGGCGGGAGACCAAATACAATGAGCAGTTCTTC. This translates into CAELWRETKYNEQFF.

The rearrangement joins TRBV6-5 to TRBJ2-1, with D maybe TRBD1 (6 bases). V was pared by 5 bases and J by 15 bases, with 20 bases between. The V gene's germline CDR1 is MNHEY and CDR2 SVGAGI. This CDR3 is built from 13 residues. The CDR3 DNA reads TGTGCCAGCAGTCAAAGGGACATCGGCATCTGGTTCTTC. It translates to CASSQRDIGIWFF.

The chain links TRBV7-2 to TRBJ1-2; 7 bases map to TRBD1. V was pared by 4 bases and J by 8 bases, with 22 bases of the junction left unmatched. The CDR3 runs 18 residues. Germline CDR1 is SGHTA and CDR2 is FQGNSA. The CDR3 coding sequence is TGTGCCAGCAGCTCGTCCTCCCATCTTCTCGACAGGGTGGGAGGCTACACCTTC. Amino acid sequence: CASSSSSHLLDRVGGYTF.

The chain recombines TRBV28 with TRBJ1-2; 7 nucleotides agree with TRBD1. CDR1 is MDHEN, CDR2 SYDVKM, per germline. Trimming at V came to 6 bases and at J to 8 bases, leaving 12 bases not matched to a gene. This CDR3 has 14 amino acids. The CDR3 loop reads CASRSDRAERGYTF. CDR3 DNA sequence: TGTGCCAGCAGATCCGACAGGGCGGAGCGGGGCTACACCTTC.

The CDR3 DNA is TGTGCCAGCAGCCAAGACTACAGCGGGAGAACAACGGATACGCAGTATTTT. It specifies CASSQDYSGRTTDTQYF. The gene calls are TRBV3-1 (or the pseudogene TRBV3-2) and TRBJ2-3; 8 nucleotides match TRBD2. After removal of 0 bases from V and 6 bases from J, the junction contained 11 bases not matched to a gene. The CDR3 spans 17 residues. Per the germline V gene, CDR1 is LGHDT and CDR2 is YNNKEL (reference sequence).

This clone appeared a single time. The chain combines TRBV9 with TRBJ2-1; 14 bases agree with TRBD2. The CDR3 contains 15 residues. Germline CDR1 SGDLS, CDR2 YYNGEE. Trimming removed 3 bases from V and 9 bases from J; junction bases left unmatched: 5. CDR3 DNA: TGTGCCAGCAGCGAGGGGACTAGCGGGAGTACTGAGCAGTTCTTC. Amino acid sequence: CASSEGTSGSTEQFF.

J is TRBJ2-3 and V is TRBV10-3, with a possible D match to TRBD2 (7 bases). This CDR3 is 15 amino acids long. Germline lookup yields CDR1 ENHRY and CDR2 SYGVKD. The germline V and J ends were trimmed by 3 bases and 2 bases, with 12 bases remaining between them. Here the CDR3 reads CAISERRGLTDTQYF. CDR3 DNA sequence: TGTGCCATCAGTGAACGGCGGGGGCTCACAGATACGCAGTATTTT.

The rearrangement joins TRBV2 to TRBJ1-1; the D gene is possibly TRBD1 (5 bases). Germline lookup yields CDR1 SNHLY and CDR2 FYNNEI. This CDR3 is built from 16 residues. The V end lost 0 bases, the J end lost 0 bases, and 11 bases lay between the germline ends. CDR3 in amino acids: CASSEARAFLNTEAFF. CDR3 sequence (DNA): TGTGCCAGCAGTGAAGCCAGGGCTTTCCTGAACACTGAAGCTTTCTTT.

The rearrangement links TRBV5-1 to TRBJ2-1; TRBD2 might be the D (5 bases). Germline CDR1 SGHRS, CDR2 YFSETQ. The length of the CDR3 is 14 residues. V lost 0 bases and J 5 bases, leaving 9 bases between the germline ends. CDR3 loop: CASSLGGPDNEQFF. The CDR3 DNA follows: TGCGCCAGCAGCTTGGGCGGGCCCGACAATGAGCAGTTCTTC.

The V gene is TRBV6-6, the J gene TRBJ2-5; D not certain. In germline, CDR1 is MNHNY, CDR2 SVGAGI (reference sequence). There are 13 residues in the CDR3. V lost 6 bases, J lost 2 bases, and 10 bases lay in between. The CDR3 nucleotides read TGTGCCAGCAGGTACACCAGACAAGAGACCCAGTACTTC. This translates into CASRYTRQETQYF.

This rearrangement joins TRBV5-4 to TRBJ2-1, with 7 bases lining up with TRBD2. V shed 4 bases, J shed 6 bases, and the junction held 16 bases outside the gene matches. This CDR3 spans 17 amino acids. Germline CDR1 is SGHNT and CDR2 is YYREEE (reference sequence). The CDR3 DNA reads as TGTGCCAGCAGCCCCAAGGGATCTACTAGCGCAAGCAATGAGCAGTTCTTC. This translates into CASSPKGSTSASNEQFF.

This chain links TRBV18 with TRBJ1-1, with TRBD1 as a possible D gene (6 bases). The germline V and J ends were trimmed by 2 bases and 8 bases, with 6 bases remaining between them. Germline values: CDR1 KGHSH, CDR2 LQKENI. The length of the CDR3 is 11 residues. CDR3 in amino acids: CASSPGTEAFF. As DNA, the CDR3 is TGTGCCAGCTCACCAGGGACAGAAGCTTTCTTT.

The J gene is TRBJ1-2, the V gene TRBV19, with no clear D. The CDR3 consists of 14 residues. Germline loops: CDR1 LNHDA, CDR2 SQIVND (reference sequence). Trimming pared 1 base from V and 5 bases from J, leaving 11 bases between. The CDR3 loop is CASSIGAIPYGYTF. The DNA of the CDR3 is TGTGCCAGTAGTATAGGGGCAATCCCGTATGGCTACACCTTC. The entire variable domain, with the rest obtained from reference TRBV19 and TRBJ1-2, is as follows: DGGITQSPKYLFRKEGQNVTLSCEQNLNHDAMYWYRQDPGQGLRLIYYSQIVNDFQKGDIAEGYSVSREKKESFPLTVTSAQKNPTAFYLCASSIGAIPYGYTFGSGTRLTVV.

The chain is built from TRBV6-4 and TRBJ2-6; TRBD2 matches at 10 bases. This CDR3 has 17 residues. Germline-derived CDR1 and CDR2 are MRHNA and SNTAGT. V gave up 6 bases and J gave up 4 bases; unmatched junction bases: 9. For the CDR3, the DNA is TGTGCCAGCAGCCCTTTAGCGGGAGGCTCAGGGGCCAACGTCCTGACTTTC. Protein: CASSPLAGGSGANVLTF.

The J gene is TRBJ2-3, the V gene TRBV5-6, with D unclear. The V gene lost 3 bases and the J gene lost 2 bases, with 7 bases spanning the gap. CDR3 length equals 13 residues. Germline CDR1 is SGHDT and CDR2 is YYEEEE. CDR3 sequence (DNA): TGTGCCAGCAGCTCGCAGGCCACAGATACGCAGTATTTT. Translation: CASSSQATDTQYF.

The chain carries TRBV15 and TRBJ2-7; 7 nucleotides align to TRBD2. Looked up from germline, CDR1 is LNHNV and CDR2 is YYDKDF (reference sequence). After removal of 1 base from V and 1 base from J, the junction contained 4 bases not matched to a gene. CDR3 length equals 15 residues. Here the CDR3 reads CATSRGSSGSYEQYF. The CDR3 coding sequence is TGTGCCACCAGCAGAGGGTCTAGCGGATCCTACGAGCAGTACTTC.

This clone was seen just once. The chain uses TRBV27 and TRBJ2-7; 8 bases match TRBD1. Germline CDR1 and CDR2: MNHEY and SMNVEV (reference sequence). The CDR3 contains 13 residues. With V trimmed by 3 bases and J by 4 bases, 2 bases remained unmatched. CDR3 DNA: TGTGCCAGCAGTTTCGGACAGGGTTACGAGCAGTACTTC. Encoded protein: CASSFGQGYEQYF.

The chain employs TRBV28 and TRBJ2-7; possibly TRBD2 for D (5 bases). The CDR3 is 14 amino acids. Looked up from germline, CDR1 is MDHEN and CDR2 is SYDVKM. Trimming removed 6 bases at V and 2 bases at J, with 14 bases between. The CDR3 here is CASSPLAEAYEQYV. CDR3 coding DNA: TGTGCCAGCAGCCCACTGGCGGAGGCCTACGAGCAGTACGTC.

A single count supports this clone. J is TRBJ2-5 and V is TRBV6-2 or TRBV6-3; TRBD2 is a possible D gene (6 bases). CDR1 is MNHEY and CDR2 is SVGEGT in the germline V gene. Trimming took 4 bases from V and 2 from J, leaving 11 bases between them. CDR3 size: 14 residues. The CDR3 coding sequence is TGTGCCAGCAGTTCTTCCCGGGGGCAAGAGACCCAGTACTTC. It yields the protein CASSSSRGQETQYF.